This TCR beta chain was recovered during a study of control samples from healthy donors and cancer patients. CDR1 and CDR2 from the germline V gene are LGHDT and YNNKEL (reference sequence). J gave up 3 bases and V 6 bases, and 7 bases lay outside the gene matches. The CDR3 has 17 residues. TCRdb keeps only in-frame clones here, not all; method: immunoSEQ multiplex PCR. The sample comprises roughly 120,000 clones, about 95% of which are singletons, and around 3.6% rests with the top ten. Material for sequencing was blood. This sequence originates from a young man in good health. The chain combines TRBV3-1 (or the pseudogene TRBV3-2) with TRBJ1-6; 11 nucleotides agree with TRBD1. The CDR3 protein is CASRGGTGGFYNSPLHF. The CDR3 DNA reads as TGTGCCAGCAGGGGAGGGACAGGGGGTTTCTATAATTCACCCCTCCACTTT.